A single sample is the source of the 14 T cell receptor beta chains below, sequenced in a study of CD8 T cells in Susac syndrome. After extraction with the RNeasy kit, roughly 0.45 to 1 ug of the RNA was reverse transcribed using random hexamers. TCRdb re-called the immunoSEQ multiplex PCR reads through MiXCR, storing one row per CDR3 protein. Among 75,000 to 95,000 distinct CDR3 sequences listed, approximately 95% were seen once. Source material: CD8+ T cells from PBMCs. The receptors were sampled from a human donor with Susac syndrome.

This clonotype was counted once. This rearrangement joins TRBV10-3 to TRBJ2-1, with TRBD2 matching over 9 bases. The J segment lost 10 bases and the V segment lost 6 bases, leaving 7 bases of the junction unmatched. The length of the CDR3 is 13 residues. The germline CDR1 and CDR2 sequences are ENHRY and SYGVKD. Written as DNA, the CDR3 is TGTGCCATCAGCGCCTCCCTAGCGGGAGAGCAGTTCTTC. Protein sequence: CAISASLAGEQFF.

The V gene is TRBV12-3 or TRBV12-4, the J gene TRBJ2-2; 11 bases map to TRBD2. The CDR3 covers 17 residues. V dropped 3 bases and J dropped 6; count of bases not matched to a gene: 9. This CDR3 reads CASSFLSGGVFSGELFF. The CDR3 DNA sequence: TGTGCCAGCAGTTTCCTTAGCGGGGGGGTATTCTCCGGGGAGCTGTTTTTT.

The chain combines TRBV6-6 with TRBJ2-1, with D perhaps matching TRBD1 (5 bases). CDR3 size: 14 residues. Trimming took off 6 bases at V and 4 bases at J, with 13 bases between the two ends. The V gene's germline CDR1 is MNHNY and CDR2 SVGAGI (reference sequence). The DNA of the CDR3 is TGTGCCAGCAGAAACGAACAGGAGTACAATGAGCAGTTCTTC. Its translation is CASRNEQEYNEQFF.

The rearrangement joins TRBV19 to TRBJ1-5, with D uncertain. Germline CDR1 and CDR2: LNHDA and SQIVND (reference sequence). This CDR3 contains 15 residues. V lost 4 bases to trimming and J lost 6 bases, with 16 bases between them. CDR3 loop: CASSNQAAGRQPQHF. CDR3 DNA: TGTGCCAGTAGTAACCAGGCGGCAGGTCGTCAGCCCCAGCATTTT.

V is TRBV6-1 and J is TRBJ2-7, with D perhaps TRBD2 (7 bases). The CDR3 runs to 15 residues. Germline V gives CDR1 MNHNS, CDR2 SASEGT. The V and J ends lost 2 bases and 7 bases respectively, with 18 bases between them. The CDR3 DNA reads TGTGCCAGCAGTGAATGGGAAGGGGGGGCTTCGGAGCAGTACTTC. Its translation is CASSEWEGGASEQYF.

V usage is TRBV19 and J usage is TRBJ1-2; possibly TRBD1 for D (6 bases). CDR1 and CDR2 from the germline V gene are LNHDA and SQIVND (reference sequence). Trimming left V 3 bases short and J 8 bases short, with 19 bases between. The CDR3 contains 15 residues. DNA for the CDR3: TGTGCCAGTAGTATGAGGAGCGTGCGGGGGCACGGCTACACCTTC. It codes for CASSMRSVRGHGYTF.

This chain joins TRBV7-2 and TRBJ2-7; 12 bases agree with TRBD1. Germline assignment: CDR1 SGHTA and CDR2 FQGNSA. The J segment lost 7 bases and the V segment lost 1 base, leaving 5 bases of the junction unmatched. The CDR3 is 15 amino acids. The chain's CDR3 is CASSLEGTGGREQYF. The CDR3 DNA reads TGTGCCAGCAGCTTAGAGGGGACAGGGGGCCGGGAGCAGTACTTC.

V and J are TRBV3-1 and TRBJ1-1; D is ambiguous. The V end was cut by 5 bases, the J end by 6 bases, with 19 bases between. Looked up from germline, CDR1 is LGHDT and CDR2 is YNNKEL (reference sequence). This CDR3 has 15 residues. The DNA of the CDR3 is TGTGCCAGCAGCTCTATTAAGTGGAAGGGCGCTGAAGCTTTCTTT. This encodes CASSSIKWKGAEAFF.

The chain joins TRBV2 to TRBJ2-1, with 8 bases matching TRBD2. CDR1 SNHLY and CDR2 FYNNEI come from the germline V gene. The CDR3 totals 11 residues. V shed 5 bases, J shed 15 bases, and the junction held 6 bases outside the gene matches. CDR3 bases: TGTGCCAGCAGTCCCAGCGGGAGTCTGTTCTTC. This gives the protein CASSPSGSLFF. The full variable domain, completed using reference TRBV2 and TRBJ2-1, is EPEVTQTPSHQVTQMGQEVILRCVPISNHLYFYWYRQILGQKVEFLVSFYNNEISEKSEIFDDQFSVERPDGSNFTLKIRSTKLEDSAMYFCASSPSGSLFFGPGTRLTVL.

The V and J genes are TRBV14 and TRBJ2-3, with no clear D. CDR3 size: 15 residues. The germline CDR1 and CDR2 sequences are SGHDN and FVKESK. V was cut by 0 bases and J by 4 bases, with 11 bases left in between. The CDR3 bases are TGTGCCAGCAGCCAAGACTACGTTAGGTCAGATACGCAGTATTTT. Protein product: CASSQDYVRSDTQYF.

This chain uses TRBV9 with TRBJ2-1; tentative D call: TRBD1 (5 bases). Trimming removed 3 bases at V and 10 bases at J, with 11 bases between. Germline CDR1 and CDR2: SGDLS and YYNGEE. The CDR3 covers 12 residues. In nucleotides, the CDR3 is TGTGCCAGCAGCGGGAATACAGGCGAGCAGTTCTTC. Translating gives CASSGNTGEQFF.

The rearrangement links TRBV2 to TRBJ1-1, with 8 bases fitting TRBD1. The CDR3 is made up of 14 amino acids. The junction had 7 bases not matched to a gene; V was cut back by 4 bases and J by 6 bases. Germline CDR1 is SNHLY and CDR2 is FYNNEI. The CDR3: CASSVAGGMAEAFF. The CDR3 nucleotides are TGTGCCAGCAGTGTCGCAGGGGGCATGGCTGAAGCTTTCTTT.

V and J are TRBV24-1 and TRBJ2-7; no reliable D call. Germline V lookup: CDR1 KGHDR, CDR2 SFDVKD. Trimming stripped 4 bases from V and 0 bases from J, with 6 bases between. The CDR3 contains 13 residues. The CDR3 region has the DNA TGTGCCACCAGTGAAAGGAGCTCCTACGAGCAGTACTTC. Its protein is CATSERSSYEQYF.

This chain joins TRBV15 and TRBJ2-7; 10 nucleotides agree with TRBD2. Germline-derived CDR1 and CDR2 are LNHNV and YYDKDF (reference sequence). V shed 3 bases and J 5 bases; nucleotides not matched to a gene: 4. The CDR3 consists of 14 residues. Here the CDR3 DNA reads TGTGCCACCAGCAGGGGACTAGCGTTCAACGAGCAGTACTTC. Its translation is CATSRGLAFNEQYF. The full variable domain, completed using reference TRBV15 and TRBJ2-7, is DAMVIQNPRYQVTQFGKPVTLSCSQTLNHNVMYWYQQKSSQAPKLLFHYYDKDFNNEADTPDNFQSRRPNTSFCFLDIRSPGLGDTAMYLCATSRGLAFNEQYFGPGTRLTVT.